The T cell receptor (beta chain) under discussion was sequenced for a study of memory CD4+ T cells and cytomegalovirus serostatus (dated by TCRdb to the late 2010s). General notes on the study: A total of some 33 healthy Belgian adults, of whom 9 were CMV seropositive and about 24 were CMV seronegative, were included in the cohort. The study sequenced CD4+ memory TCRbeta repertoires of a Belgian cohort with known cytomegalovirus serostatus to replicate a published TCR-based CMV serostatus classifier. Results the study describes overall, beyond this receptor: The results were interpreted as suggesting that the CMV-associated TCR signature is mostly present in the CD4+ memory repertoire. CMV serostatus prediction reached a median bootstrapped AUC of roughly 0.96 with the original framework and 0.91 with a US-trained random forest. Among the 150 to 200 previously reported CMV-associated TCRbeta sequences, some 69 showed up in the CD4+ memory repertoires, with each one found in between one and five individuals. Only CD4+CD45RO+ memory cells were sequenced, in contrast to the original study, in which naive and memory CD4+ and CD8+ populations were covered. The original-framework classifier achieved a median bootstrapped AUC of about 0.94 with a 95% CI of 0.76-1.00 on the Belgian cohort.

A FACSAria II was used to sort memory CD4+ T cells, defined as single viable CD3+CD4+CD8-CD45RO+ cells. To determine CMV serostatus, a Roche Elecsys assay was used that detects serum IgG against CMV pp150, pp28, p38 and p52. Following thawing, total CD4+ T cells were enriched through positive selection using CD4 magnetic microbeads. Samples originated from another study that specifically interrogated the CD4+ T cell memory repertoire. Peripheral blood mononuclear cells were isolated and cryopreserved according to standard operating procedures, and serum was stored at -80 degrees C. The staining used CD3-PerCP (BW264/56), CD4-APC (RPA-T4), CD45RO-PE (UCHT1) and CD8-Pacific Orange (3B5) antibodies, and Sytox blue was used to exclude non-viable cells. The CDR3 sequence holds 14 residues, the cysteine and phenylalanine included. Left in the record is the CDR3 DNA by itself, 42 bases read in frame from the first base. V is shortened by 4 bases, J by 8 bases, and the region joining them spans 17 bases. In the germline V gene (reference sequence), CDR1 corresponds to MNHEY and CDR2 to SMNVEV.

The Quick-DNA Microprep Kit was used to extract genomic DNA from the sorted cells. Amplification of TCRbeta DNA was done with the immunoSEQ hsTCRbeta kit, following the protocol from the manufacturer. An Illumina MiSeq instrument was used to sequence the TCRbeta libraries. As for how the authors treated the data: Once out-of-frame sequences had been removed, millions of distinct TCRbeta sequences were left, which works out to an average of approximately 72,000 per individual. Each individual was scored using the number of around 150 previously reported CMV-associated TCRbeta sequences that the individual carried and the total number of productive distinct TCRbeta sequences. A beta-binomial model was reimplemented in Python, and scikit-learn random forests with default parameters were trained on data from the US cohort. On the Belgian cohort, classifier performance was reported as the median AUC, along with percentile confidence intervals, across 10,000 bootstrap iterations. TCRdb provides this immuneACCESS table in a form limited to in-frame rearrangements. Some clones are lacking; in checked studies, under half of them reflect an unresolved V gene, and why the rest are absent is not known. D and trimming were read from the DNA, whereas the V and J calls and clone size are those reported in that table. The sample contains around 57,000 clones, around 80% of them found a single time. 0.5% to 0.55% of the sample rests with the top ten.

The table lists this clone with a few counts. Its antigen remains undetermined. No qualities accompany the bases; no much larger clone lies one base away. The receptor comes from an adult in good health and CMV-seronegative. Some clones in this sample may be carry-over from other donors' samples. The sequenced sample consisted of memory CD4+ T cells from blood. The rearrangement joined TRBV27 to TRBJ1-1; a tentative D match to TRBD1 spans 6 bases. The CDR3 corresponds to CASSSGQIVSEAFF. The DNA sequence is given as TGTGCCAGCAGTTCAGGACAGATAGTAAGCGAAGCTTTCTTT.